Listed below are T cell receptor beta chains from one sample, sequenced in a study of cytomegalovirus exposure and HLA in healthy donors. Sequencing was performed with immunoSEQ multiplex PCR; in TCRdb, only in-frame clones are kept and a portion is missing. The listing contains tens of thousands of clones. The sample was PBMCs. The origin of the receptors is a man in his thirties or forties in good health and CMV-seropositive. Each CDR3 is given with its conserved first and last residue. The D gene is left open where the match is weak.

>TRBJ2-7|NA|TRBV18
CASSPSAYEQYF
TGTGCCAGCTCACCATCCGCCTACGAGCAGTACTTC
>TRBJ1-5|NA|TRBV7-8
CASSFGNQPQHF
TGTGCCAGCAGCTTCGGCAATCAGCCCCAGCATTTT
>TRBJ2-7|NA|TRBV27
CASSSRRGGFYEQYF
TGTGCCAGCAGTTCCAGACGGGGTGGGTTTTACGAGCAGTACTTC
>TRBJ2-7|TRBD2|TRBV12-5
CATASAGRAYEQYF
TGTGCTACAGCATCAGCGGGACGGGCCTACGAGCAGTACTTC
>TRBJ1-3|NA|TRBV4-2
CASSLGDFGNTIYF
TGTGCCAGCAGCCTCGGGGATTTTGGAAACACCATATATTTT
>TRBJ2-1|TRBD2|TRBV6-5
CASRLTSGGADEQFF
TGTGCCAGCAGACTAACTAGCGGGGGGGCGGATGAGCAGTTCTTC
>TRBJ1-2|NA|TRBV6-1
CASSAGVAGYTF
TGTGCCAGCAGTGCCGGAGTCGCCGGCTACACCTTC
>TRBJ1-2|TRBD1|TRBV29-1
CSVGKGDRGSGGYTF
TGCAGCGTTGGGAAGGGGGACAGGGGGTCTGGAGGCTACACCTTC
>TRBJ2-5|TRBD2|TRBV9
CASSPGLAGGPVQENQYF
TGTGCCAGCAGCCCCGGACTAGCGGGGGGACCTGTCCAAGAGAACCAGTACTTC
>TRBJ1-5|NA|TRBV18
CASSPTDSNQPQHF
TGTGCCAGCTCACCGACAGATAGCAATCAGCCCCAGCATTTT
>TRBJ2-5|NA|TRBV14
CASSHRMSGQETQYF
TGTGCCAGCAGCCATAGGATGTCGGGACAAGAGACCCAGTACTTC
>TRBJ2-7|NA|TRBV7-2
CASSLARGSYEQYF
TGTGCCAGCAGCTTAGCCCGGGGATCCTACGAGCAGTACTTC
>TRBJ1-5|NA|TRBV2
CASSIQGGTGPQHF
TGTGCCAGCAGTATTCAAGGGGGAACGGGGCCCCAGCATTTT
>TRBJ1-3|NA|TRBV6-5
CASSPHRESGNTIYF
TGTGCCAGCAGCCCACACAGGGAGTCTGGAAACACCATATATTTT
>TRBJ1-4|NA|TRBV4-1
CASSQGWGTSTNEKLFF
TGCGCCAGCAGCCAAGGGTGGGGGACTTCAACTAATGAAAAACTGTTTTTT
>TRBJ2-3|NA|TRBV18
CASSPPTGTDTQYF
TGTGCCAGCTCACCACCGACGGGGACAGATACGCAGTATTTT